Presented here are 9 T cell receptor beta chains from one specimen sequenced in a study of T cell responses to AZD1222 COVID-19 vaccine. Sequencing was performed with immunoSEQ multiplex PCR; in TCRdb, only in-frame clones are kept and a portion is missing. In the table there are 55,000 to 60,000 clones, 85% to 90% of which are singletons. Material: peripheral blood, obtained on day 0 of MenACWY control vaccination. The receptors come from an adult in good health.

The rearrangement joins TRBV11-2 to TRBJ2-1; 16 bases are shared with TRBD2. The CDR3 extends over 19 amino acids. J was trimmed by 4 bases and V by 4 bases; bases with no gene match: 10. Germline loops: CDR1 SGHAT, CDR2 FQNNGV. CDR3 bases: TGTGCCAGCAGCTCTCTCCCGGGACTAGCGGGAGGGCGATACAATGAGCAGTTCTTC. Amino acid sequence: CASSSLPGLAGGRYNEQFF.

The rearrangement uses TRBV6-5 and TRBJ2-7; possibly TRBD2 for D (6 bases). Deletions cut 2 bases from V and 0 bases from J, with 8 bases between. The CDR3 runs 14 residues. The germline V gene has CDR1 MNHEY and CDR2 SVGAGI. In nucleotides, the CDR3 is TGTGCCAGCAGTTACGCGGGGAGCTCCTACGAGCAGTACTTC. Protein sequence: CASSYAGSSYEQYF.

The chain couples TRBV7-2 to TRBJ2-2; 7 nucleotides match TRBD1. Unmatched junction bases numbered 4, after V lost 3 bases and J lost 6 bases. CDR1 SGHTA and CDR2 FQGNSA come from the germline V gene. This CDR3 is built from 14 residues. The CDR3 is CASSLSQGAGELFF. In nucleotides, the CDR3 is TGTGCCAGCAGCTTGTCGCAGGGGGCCGGGGAGCTGTTTTTT.

CDR3 nucleotide sequence: TGTGCCAGCAGTCCACAGGAACGGAGGACTGAAGCTTTCTTT. Its protein is CASSPQERRTEAFF. The chain uses TRBV27 and TRBJ1-1; D perhaps matches TRBD1 (5 bases). This CDR3 is 14 amino acids long. V was shortened by 5 bases and J by 5 bases, with 15 bases between the two germline ends. Germline V gives CDR1 MNHEY, CDR2 SMNVEV (reference sequence).

This sequence joins TRBV27 and TRBJ1-5; 8 bases line up with TRBD1. This CDR3 comprises 16 residues. Germline CDR1 MNHEY, CDR2 SMNVEV (reference sequence). J was trimmed by 2 bases and V by 5 bases; bases with no gene match: 8. This CDR3 is CASSPGTGGRNQPQHF. As DNA, the CDR3 is TGTGCCAGCAGTCCCGGGACAGGCGGGCGCAATCAGCCCCAGCATTTT.

V gene TRBV28 combines with J gene TRBJ1-5; 8 positions agree with TRBD1. The CDR3 loop spans 14 amino acids. The V gene end was trimmed by 4 bases and the J gene end by 6 bases; junction bases not matched to a gene: 5. Germline V gene data show CDR1 as MDHEN and CDR2 as SYDVKM. The CDR3 sequence is CASSSRQGRQPQHF. The CDR3 DNA sequence: TGTGCCAGCAGTTCCCGACAGGGGCGTCAGCCCCAGCATTTT.

The chain links TRBV28 to TRBJ1-5; the D is unclear. V was trimmed by 2 bases and J by 7 bases, leaving 3 bases between them. The CDR3 has 11 amino acids. Germline-derived CDR1 and CDR2 are MDHEN and SYDVKM. The DNA of the CDR3 is TGTGCCAGCAGTTTAGCCCAGCCCCAGCATTTT. Translating it yields CASSLAQPQHF. Using reference TRBV28 and TRBJ1-5 for the parts outside the CDR3, the full variable domain is DVKVTQSSRYLVKRTGEKVFLECVQDMDHENMFWYRQDPGLGLRLIYFSYDVKMKEKGDIPEGYSVSREKKERFSLILESASTNQTSMYLCASSLAQPQHFGDGTRLSIL.

This clone has only one observation. The gene calls are TRBV5-1 and TRBJ2-5, with TRBD1 as a possible D gene (6 bases). CDR3 length: 15 residues. With 0 bases removed from V and 2 bases from J, the gap between germline ends came to 11 bases. CDR1 is SGHRS and CDR2 is YFSETQ in the germline V gene. The CDR3 region is CASSLDRVRQETQYF. The DNA for the CDR3 is TGCGCCAGCAGCTTGGACAGGGTGAGGCAAGAGACCCAGTACTTC.

The rearrangement joins TRBV6-5 to TRBJ1-5; 9 positions agree with TRBD1. V was pared by 6 bases and J by 2 bases, with 5 bases of the junction left unmatched. The CDR3 length is 15 residues. Looked up from germline, CDR1 is MNHEY and CDR2 is SVGAGI. CDR3: CASRTTGGGNQPQHF. In DNA form, the CDR3 reads TGTGCCAGCAGGACCACAGGGGGCGGCAATCAGCCCCAGCATTTT.